This T cell receptor (beta chain) was captured by sequencing in a study of graft-versus-host responses after intestinal transplantation. Trimming shortened V by 0 bases and J by 0 bases, and 13 bases separated the two germline ends. This CDR3 is built from 17 residues. Germline CDR1 MGHRA, CDR2 YSYEKL. Assay used: immunoSEQ multiplex PCR; TCRdb lists only in-frame clones, some missing. The repertoire holds 99,000 or so clones, roughly 82% seen once, with 1.4% in the top ten. The sample here was PBMCs, taken 255 days after intestinal transplant. This sequence was found in a human patient who received an intestinal transplant, so some T cells may come from the graft donor. The rearrangement joins TRBV4-1 to TRBJ2-3; either TRBD1 or TRBD2 may supply D (5 bases each). The CDR3 loop reads CASSQEGMWDSTDTQYF. The CDR3 DNA reads TGCGCCAGCAGCCAAGAAGGGATGTGGGACAGCACAGATACGCAGTATTTT.